These 18 T cell receptor beta chains were all obtained from the same sample, sequenced in a study of T cell clonality in common variable immunodeficiency. Profiled with immunoSEQ multiplex PCR; TCRdb holds only in-frame clones, not every one. This repertoire holds tens of thousands of clones, and none appear only once. The source material was peripheral blood mononuclear cells. The origin of the receptors is a person aged 18 to 75 in good health.

Notes on this clone: The CDR3 extends 3 residues past the end of the read, so its final part is completed from the germline J gene. The chain recombines TRBV19 with TRBJ1-2, with 9 bases aligning to TRBD1. Germline lookup yields CDR1 LNHDA and CDR2 SQIVND (reference sequence). This CDR3 region has 18 residues. The DNA read from the CDR3 is TGTGCCAGTAAGCCGGGACAGGGCGATCTCCTAACCTACAATGAC. Its protein is CASKPGQGDLLTYND. The entire CDR3 protein reads CASKPGQGDLLTYNDYTF.

This clone has just a few counts. The read ends 3 residues early relative to the CDR3; the germline J gene fills the gap. The rearrangement joins TRBV5-8 to TRBJ1-4; D gene ambiguous. The germline gives CDR1 SGHTS, CDR2 YDEGEE. V was cut by 3 bases and J by 8 bases, with 17 bases left in between. The CDR3 length is 15 residues. The CDR3 region is CASSSRTGMEEKLFF. The DNA read from the CDR3 is TGTGCCAGCAGCTCCCGAACGGGGATGGAGGAAAAA.

The table lists this clone with many counts. The CDR3 extends 3 residues past the end of the read, so its final part is completed from the germline J gene. The chain recombines TRBV6-1 with TRBJ2-7; D ambiguous. The CDR3 runs to 13 residues. The V end lost 2 bases, the J end lost 2 bases, and 7 bases lay between the germline ends. Per the germline V gene, CDR1 is MNHNS and CDR2 is SASEGT. This chain's CDR3 is CASSENRPYEQYF. The sequenced part of the CDR3 DNA is TGTGCCAGCAGTGAAAACAGACCCTACGAG.

This clone was counted ten times or more. The CDR3 end is not reached by the read, which stops 3 residues before it; the germline J gene fills it in. The chain has TRBV30 and TRBJ1-2; 8 bases align to TRBD1. CDR3 length: 13 amino acids. From germline, CDR1 is GTSNPN and CDR2 SVGIG (reference sequence). Unmatched junction bases numbered 7, after V lost 3 bases and J lost 7 bases. The CDR3 loop reads CAWRDRDRLGYTF. The sequenced CDR3 bases are TGTGCCTGGAGGGACAGGGATCGGCTTGGC.

This clone came up many times. Read coverage stops 3 residues before the CDR3 terminus; the germline J gene supplies the remainder. This chain connects TRBV6-4 to TRBJ1-1; D gene ambiguous. The CDR3 totals 13 residues. V was clipped by 6 bases and J by 1 base, with 9 bases between them. The germline V gene has CDR1 MRHNA and CDR2 SNTAGT. The CDR3 loop is CASRRVWNTEAFF. The CDR3 DNA, read in part, is TGTGCCAGCAGACGGGTCTGGAACACTGAA.

As concerns this clone: Read data end 3 residues before the CDR3 end; the end is taken from the germline J gene. J is TRBJ2-5 and V is TRBV20-1; the match to TRBD2 covers 7 bases. The V and J ends lost 5 bases and 5 bases, in that order; junction bases with no gene match: 5. Germline V gives CDR1 DFQATT, CDR2 SNEGSKA (reference sequence). The CDR3 sequence is 12 residues long. The CDR3 here is CSARRGGETQYF. CDR3 DNA (partial): TGCAGTGCTCGGCGGGGAGGGGAGACC.

This clone was seen at least ten times. The CDR3 DNA, read in part, is TGTGCCAGCAGCCGGGACAGGGTGACA. Protein: CASSRDRVT. The entire CDR3 is CASSRDRVTLFF. The chain combines TRBV3-1 (or the pseudogene TRBV3-2) with TRBJ1-4, with TRBD1 identical over 9 bases. The CDR3 goes on 3 residues after the read ends, and that part is filled in from the germline J gene. The length of the CDR3 is 12 residues. Germline CDR1 is LGHDT and CDR2 is YNNKEL (reference sequence).

In its sample, this clone was seen a few times. The DNA ends 3 residues before the CDR3 does, and the rest of the CDR3 is filled in from the germline J gene. The chain joins TRBV19 to TRBJ1-2; 8 nucleotides align to TRBD1. CDR1 is LNHDA, CDR2 SQIVND, per germline (reference sequence). The CDR3 loop spans 13 amino acids. CDR3 region: CASSAGQDYDYTF. CDR3 DNA (partial): TGTGCCAGTAGTGCGGGACAGGACTACGAC.

This clone has at least ten counts. The sequenced fragment ends 3 residues before the CDR3 boundary, so the rest is inferred from the germline J gene. V usage is TRBV5-1 and J usage is TRBJ1-2; no reliable D call. Trimming took off 4 bases at V and 2 bases at J, with 9 bases between the two ends. CDR1 and CDR2 from the germline V gene are SGHRS and YFSETQ. The CDR3 extends over 13 amino acids. CDR3 DNA (partial): TGCGCCAGCAGCATTGACTGGAACTATGGC. Translation gives CASSIDWNYG. From start to end, the CDR3 is CASSIDWNYGYTF.

This clone was detected ten times or more. The observed sequence ends 3 residues before the CDR3 terminus, with the missing tail filled in from the germline J gene. The chain joins TRBV5-4 to TRBJ1-1; no definite D call. The germline CDR1 and CDR2 sequences are SGHNT and YYREEE (reference sequence). The CDR3 consists of 13 residues. Deletions cut 1 base from V and 2 bases from J, with 6 bases between. This chain's CDR3 is CASSLTVNTEAFF. CDR3 DNA, as far as it was read: TGTGCCAGCAGCTTGACGGTAAACACTGAA.

This clone appeared many times. The read stops 3 residues short of the end of the CDR3; the missing end is completed from the germline J gene. The chain joins TRBV9 to TRBJ2-7, with a possible D match to TRBD2 (5 bases). CDR3 length: 15 residues. Germline V lookup: CDR1 SGDLS, CDR2 YYNGEE. Trimming left V 0 bases short and J 2 bases short, with 12 bases between. CDR3 amino acids: CASSVDASSTYEQYF. The sequenced CDR3 bases are TGTGCCAGCAGCGTAGATGCTAGCAGTACCTACGAG.

This clone occurred many times. The read is 3 residues too short to cover the CDR3 end, so that end is filled in from the germline J gene. V usage is TRBV27 and J usage is TRBJ2-1; 10 bases map to TRBD2. The CDR3 length is 15 residues. Unmatched junction bases numbered 5, after V lost 7 bases and J lost 2 bases. Per the germline V gene, CDR1 is MNHEY and CDR2 is SMNVEV (reference sequence). The CDR3 reads CASIKREGPYNEQFF. The CDR3 bases that were read are TGTGCCAGCATAAAGCGGGAGGGCCCCTACAATGAG.

Notes on this clone: Sequencing ends 3 residues short of the CDR3 end; the germline J gene provides the rest. The chain has TRBV18 and TRBJ2-2; D is perhaps TRBD1 (6 bases). The V gene's germline CDR1 is KGHSH and CDR2 LQKENI. The CDR3 covers 15 residues. This CDR3 reads CASSDYTGNGEKLFF. CDR3 DNA, as far as it was read: TGTGCCAGCTCCGACTACACAGGGAACGGGGAAAAG.

This clone was seen only a few times. The CDR3 bases that were read are TGTGCCAGCAGCTTAGTAAGCGGCATCACAGATACG. Translation gives CASSLVSGITDT. The full CDR3 is CASSLVSGITDTQYF. The genes are TRBV7-9 and TRBJ2-3; D may be TRBD2 (5 bases). The read comes to an end 3 residues before the CDR3 does, leaving the germline J gene to fill in the end. CDR1 SEHNR and CDR2 FQNEAQ come from the germline V gene (reference sequence). V was clipped by 1 base and J by 2 bases, with 10 bases between them. This CDR3 is built from 15 residues.

There are many counts of this clone. The CDR3 is cut off 3 residues early in the read; its end comes from the germline J gene. V gene TRBV2 combines with J gene TRBJ2-7; D unclear. Germline V CDR1 and CDR2: SNHLY, FYNNEI. V lost 6 bases and J lost 1, with 10 bases in between. This CDR3 comprises 13 residues. The part of the CDR3 DNA that was read is TGTGCCAGCAGACTTGTATCTTCCTACGAG. Its translation is CASRLVSSYE. In full, the CDR3 reads CASRLVSSYEQYF.

This clone was seen at least ten times. The read terminates 3 residues ahead of where the CDR3 ends, so the germline J gene completes it. V usage is TRBV12-3 or TRBV12-4 and J usage is TRBJ2-7; D remains unclear. Trimming pared 3 bases from V and 5 bases from J, leaving 14 bases between. This CDR3 spans 14 amino acids. The CDR3 DNA, read in part, is TGTGCCAGCAGTTTCCCGATCCCTGGGCACGAG. This gives the protein CASSFPIPGHE. The entire CDR3 protein reads CASSFPIPGHEQYF.

This clone was observed many times. The read comes to an end 3 residues before the CDR3 does, leaving the germline J gene to fill in the end. The chain joins TRBV2 to TRBJ2-1; possible D gene TRBD2, 6 bases. Deletions cut 4 bases from V and 4 bases from J, with 8 bases between. The germline V gene encodes CDR1 SNHLY and CDR2 FYNNEI. This CDR3 spans 13 amino acids. CDR3 DNA, as far as it was read: TGTGCCAGCAGTGGAGGGACTTACAATGAG. Amino acids: CASSGGTYNE. The whole CDR3 sequence reads CASSGGTYNEQFF.

This clone was seen ten or more times. The read gets to within 3 residues of the CDR3 end, and the germline J gene fills in the rest. The chain combines TRBV7-6 with TRBJ2-2; 10 positions match TRBD1. The CDR3 runs 16 residues. The germline V gene has CDR1 SGHVS and CDR2 FNYEAQ. The ends lost 4 bases at V and 2 bases at J; junction bases unmatched: 4. The CDR3 protein is CASSSGTGVNTGELFF. Partial CDR3 DNA: TGTGCCAGCAGCTCCGGGACAGGGGTTAACACCGGGGAG.